The sequence of this TCR beta chain was determined in a study of T cell repertoires and HLA-DP antigens. Background on the study: Alloreactive CD4+ T cells targeted HLA-DP on transduced HeLa. Whole-study results and caveats: The CD4+ repertoire was not split into naive and memory.

The CDR3 runs 17 residues. Germline CDR1 LGHNA, CDR2 YSLEER. Trimming removed 1 base from V and 3 bases from J; junction bases left unmatched: 11. Remarks on this clone: Its cognate antigen is unknown.

The data were produced by immunoSEQ multiplex PCR, yet TCRdb's version contains in-frame clones alone and is incomplete. The table includes roughly 73,000 clones, around 80% detected once. This chain uses TRBV4-3 with TRBJ2-5, with 7 bases lining up with TRBD2. This TCR derives from a man in his sixties in good health and CMV-seronegative. Sequences were obtained from CD4+ T cells from PBMCs. CDR3 amino acids: CASSQGVGGSGKETQYF. In DNA, the CDR3 is TGCGCCAGCAGCCAAGGGGTTGGCGGGAGTGGAAAAGAGACCCAGTACTTC.